This TCR beta chain was captured in a study of cytomegalovirus exposure and HLA in healthy donors. The V end lost 5 bases, the J end lost 5 bases, and 13 bases lay between the germline ends. Germline V gives CDR1 LGHNT, CDR2 FRNRAP. The CDR3 loop spans 15 amino acids. This clone has only one observation. Primers for the PCR totalled 60 Vbeta and 13 Jbeta. Sequenced by immunoSEQ multiplex PCR; TCRdb stores in-frame clones only, minus some. Of roughly 130,000 clones in the sample, about 85% were seen once. The sample comprised PBMCs. This receptor was identified in a boy aged 5-17 years in good health and CMV-seronegative. The chain carries TRBV12-5 and TRBJ1-6; D not resolved. CDR3 sequence reads: CASGLGILNNSPLHF. CDR3 DNA sequence: TGTGCTAGTGGTCTGGGCATCCTAAATAATTCACCCCTCCACTTT.